This passage covers 20 T cell receptor beta chains from one sample sequenced in a study of yellow fever vaccine responses in identical twins (dated by TCRdb to the late 2010s). The receptor library was made with RT-PCR. Sequencer: Illumina HiSeq 2500. The public reads were reprocessed in TCRdb via fastp at Q25 and MiXCR, keeping in-frame beta chains. CDR3 protein sequences are deduplicated, and each keeps its most common genes and DNA. The sample table shows 15,000 to 20,000 distinct CDR3 sequences, and approximately 80% are seen once. Of the sample, about 1.8% falls within the top ten clones. The specimen comprised T cells from blood (PBMCs), unsorted or a sorted subset (not recorded which), sampled before or after yellow fever vaccination (not recorded which). The receptors come from a woman between 18 and 29 years old who received the yellow fever vaccine. Donor details come from another sample of the same person, matched by shared clones.

The genes are TRBV11-2 and TRBJ2-5, with D possibly being TRBD1 (5 bases). The germline gives CDR1 SGHAT, CDR2 FQNNGV. CDR3 length: 12 amino acids. The V end lost 5 bases, the J end lost 5 bases, and 9 bases lay between the germline ends. CDR3 nucleotide sequence: TGTGCCAGCAGCAAGGGGTGGGAGACCCAGTACTTC. Its translation: CASSKGWETQYF.

This chain links TRBV2 with TRBJ1-2; D is ambiguous. The CDR3 runs to 9 residues. CDR1 and CDR2 (germline): SNHLY, FYNNEI. Trimming cost V 5 bases and J 7 bases, with 2 bases left between them. The CDR3 region has the DNA TGTGCCAGCAGTTCTGGCTACACCTTC. It yields the protein CASSSGYTF.

This chain uses TRBV7-6 with TRBJ2-3; 11 nucleotides agree with TRBD1. The CDR3 extends over 17 amino acids. Unmatched junction bases numbered 7, after V lost 5 bases and J lost 0 bases. Germline CDR1 and CDR2: SGHVS and FNYEAQ. The DNA of the CDR3 is TGTGCCAGCAGCAAAAGGGACAGGGGGAAAAGCACAGATACGCAGTATTTT. This translates into CASSKRDRGKSTDTQYF.

The CDR3 protein is CASSHALVGNQPQHF. CDR3 DNA sequence: TGTGCCAGCAGCCATGCACTTGTGGGCAATCAGCCCCAGCATTTT. The rearrangement joins TRBV7-9 to TRBJ1-5; D gene unclear. V gave up 5 bases and J gave up 2 bases, with 13 bases separating them. The germline V gene encodes CDR1 SEHNR and CDR2 FQNEAQ (reference sequence). CDR3 length equals 15 residues.

The gene calls are TRBV6-2 or TRBV6-3 and TRBJ2-3; maybe TRBD2 (6 bases). V lost 1 base to trimming and J lost 6 bases, with 11 bases between them. Germline V lookup: CDR1 MNHEY, CDR2 SVGEGT. The CDR3 runs to 14 residues. The CDR3 region is CASSYWEARDTQYF. The CDR3 region has the DNA TGTGCCAGCAGTTACTGGGAGGCCAGGGATACGCAGTATTTT.

The chain couples TRBV18 to TRBJ2-3; 12 bases match TRBD1. The V and J ends lost 0 bases and 4 bases, in that order; junction bases with no gene match: 2. Germline loops: CDR1 KGHSH, CDR2 LQKENI. This CDR3 comprises 16 residues. CDR3 in amino acids: CASSPPGTGGADTQYF. The CDR3 DNA sequence: TGTGCCAGCTCACCACCTGGGACAGGGGGCGCAGATACGCAGTATTTT. The variable domain in full, with the rest retrieved from reference TRBV18 and TRBJ2-3, is NAGVMQNPRHLVRRRGQEARLRCSPMKGHSHVYWYRQLPEEGLKFMVYLQKENIIDESGMPKERFSAEFPKEGPSILRIQQVVRGDSAAYFCASSPPGTGGADTQYFGPGTRLTVL.

The J gene is TRBJ2-1, the V gene TRBV11-2; perhaps TRBD1 as D (6 bases). The germline gives CDR1 SGHAT, CDR2 FQNNGV. The CDR3 spans 16 residues. Deletions cut 2 bases from V and 6 bases from J, with 17 bases between. CDR3 sequence (DNA): TGTGCCAGCAGCTTACAAATTACAGGGATTTTCAATGAGCAGTTCTTC. Residues: CASSLQITGIFNEQFF.

The gene calls are TRBV12-3 or TRBV12-4 and TRBJ2-3; 11 bases align to TRBD1. V lost 5 bases to trimming and J lost 2 bases; unmatched junction nucleotides: 3. The CDR3 totals 15 residues. The CDR3 here is CASSRTGGSTDTQYF. In DNA form, the CDR3 reads TGTGCCAGCAGTCGGACAGGGGGCTCCACAGATACGCAGTATTTT.

J is TRBJ2-7 and V is TRBV7-8; possibly TRBD2 for D (6 bases). Germline V lookup: CDR1 SGHVS, CDR2 FQNEAQ. V shed 1 base and J shed 7 bases, with 8 bases lying between them. CDR3 length equals 12 residues. Here the CDR3 DNA reads TGTGCCAGCAGCTTAGTGCTAGCGGAGCAGTACTTC. This translates into CASSLVLAEQYF.

CDR3 sequence: CASSEVQGSIGELFF. The CDR3 region has the DNA TGTGCCAGCAGTGAAGTTCAGGGAAGTATCGGGGAGCTGTTTTTT. The chain recombines TRBV2 with TRBJ2-2; the D gene is possibly TRBD1 (5 bases). V shed 1 base and J shed 7 bases, with 13 bases lying between them. This CDR3 region has 15 residues. CDR1 is SNHLY and CDR2 is FYNNEI in the germline V gene. The full variable domain, rest sourced from reference TRBV2 and TRBJ2-2, is EPEVTQTPSHQVTQMGQEVILRCVPISNHLYFYWYRQILGQKVEFLVSFYNNEISEKSEIFDDQFSVERPDGSNFTLKIRSTKLEDSAMYFCASSEVQGSIGELFFGEGSRLTVL.

The chain combines TRBV29-1 with TRBJ2-5; D possibly matches TRBD1 or TRBD2 (5 bases each). V lost 4 bases and J lost 2, with 14 bases in between. The CDR3 is made up of 14 amino acids. Germline V lookup: CDR1 SQVTM, CDR2 ANQGSEA. The CDR3 loop reads CSVGRTGTQETQYF. The CDR3, as DNA: TGCAGCGTTGGGCGCACGGGGACGCAAGAGACCCAGTACTTC.

J is TRBJ2-3 and V is TRBV3-1; 9 nucleotides line up with TRBD2. The germline gives CDR1 LGHDT, CDR2 YNNKEL (reference sequence). V trimming: 4 bases; J trimming: 3 bases; junction bases outside the gene matches: 8. CDR3 length: 16 amino acids. The CDR3 DNA sequence: TGTGCCAGCAGCCCATTCCAGGCGGGGGGGACAGATACGCAGTATTTT. Residues: CASSPFQAGGTDTQYF.

The chain combines TRBV11-3 with TRBJ2-1; 8 positions match TRBD1. The CDR3 spans 12 residues. The germline V gene has CDR1 SGHNT and CDR2 YENEEA. V trimming: 3 bases; J trimming: 10 bases; junction bases outside the gene matches: 2. Here the CDR3 reads CASSFWTGEQFF. For the CDR3, the DNA is TGTGCCAGCAGCTTCTGGACAGGGGAGCAGTTCTTC.

In DNA, the CDR3 is TGCGCCAGCAGTCCAAAGATTACTAGCGGGTCGTCCGGGGAGCTGTTTTTT. This translates into CASSPKITSGSSGELFF. The J gene is TRBJ2-2, the V gene TRBV23-1, with TRBD2 identical over 9 bases. TRBV23-1 is an ORF; its function is uncertain. The CDR3 consists of 17 residues. V lost 4 bases and J lost 6; bases outside the gene matches: 12.

The chain is built from TRBV29-1 and TRBJ2-7; 8 positions agree with TRBD2. V was pared by 2 bases and J by 7 bases, with 10 bases of the junction left unmatched. Germline CDR1 reads SQVTM; CDR2 reads ANQGSEA. CDR3 length: 14 amino acids. For the CDR3, the DNA is TGCAGCGTTGAATCCAACGGGGGGGGAGTTGAGCAGTACTTC. Amino acid sequence: CSVESNGGGVEQYF.

The chain combines TRBV29-1 with TRBJ2-1, with D tentatively TRBD2 (5 bases). The CDR3 covers 11 residues. V lost 3 bases and J lost 8, with 8 bases in between. The germline CDR1 and CDR2 sequences are SQVTM and ANQGSEA. In DNA form, the CDR3 reads TGCAGCGTTGATAGCGACCATGAGCAGTTCTTC. It encodes CSVDSDHEQFF.

This chain joins TRBV4-2 and TRBJ2-7; D not resolved. The CDR3 extends over 13 amino acids. Germline-derived CDR1 and CDR2 are LGHNA and YNFKEQ. V was clipped by 5 bases and J by 3 bases, with 11 bases between them. The CDR3 DNA reads as TGTGCCAGCAGCATCACACGAAACTACGAGCAGTACTTC. As protein: CASSITRNYEQYF.

In this sample, this clonotype turned up once. This rearrangement joins TRBV11-3 to TRBJ2-7; the D is unclear. Germline CDR1 SGHNT, CDR2 YENEEA. The CDR3 spans 14 residues. The V end lost 2 bases, the J end lost 4 bases, and 12 bases lay between the germline ends. CDR3 residues: CASSLLGPQYEQYF. The CDR3 DNA is TGTGCCAGCAGCTTACTGGGTCCGCAATACGAGCAGTACTTC. Full variable domain (missing parts from reference TRBV11-3 and TRBJ2-7): EAGVVQSPRYKIIEKKQPVAFWCNPISGHNTLYWYLQNLGQGPELLIRYENEEAVDDSQLPKDRFSAERLKGVDSTLKIQPAELGDSAVYLCASSLLGPQYEQYFGPGTRLTVT.

The V gene is TRBV6-5, the J gene TRBJ1-5; the D gene is possibly TRBD1 (5 bases). The CDR3 contains 15 residues. CDR1 is MNHEY, CDR2 SVGAGI, per germline. V gave up 3 bases and J gave up 4 bases, with 13 bases separating them. The CDR3 DNA reads as TGTGCCAGCAGTTATCTGGGACTTCAGAATCAGCCCCAGCATTTT. The encoded protein is CASSYLGLQNQPQHF.

This chain joins TRBV7-2 and TRBJ2-7; 8 positions agree with TRBD2. V lost 0 bases, J lost 6 bases, and 4 bases stayed unmatched. CDR1 is SGHTA and CDR2 is FQGNSA in the germline V gene. The CDR3 spans 14 residues. CDR3 in amino acids: CASSLAGSGSEQYF. CDR3 DNA sequence: TGTGCCAGCAGCTTAGCGGGGAGCGGGAGCGAGCAGTACTTC.